This T cell receptor (beta chain) derives from a study of radiation and T cells in renal cell carcinoma. Sequencing was performed with immunoSEQ multiplex PCR; in TCRdb, only in-frame clones are kept and a portion is missing. Of 150,000 to 200,000 clones listed, around 90% are singletons. The CDR3 sequence is 15 residues long. Germline CDR1 is MNHNS and CDR2 is SASEGT. Trimming took off 0 bases at V and 4 bases at J, with 13 bases between the two ends. Time point in this sample: blood 4 weeks post-SBRT, at nephrectomy. Treatment reported: 15 Gy SBRT to primary tumor, nephrectomy 4 weeks later. The sequencing used blood, collected from a patient whose treatment included radiotherapy and nephrectomy. The TCR sequence derives from a woman between 45 and 60 years old with renal cell carcinoma. The rearrangement joins TRBV6-1 to TRBJ2-7; tentative D call: TRBD2 (7 bases). CDR3 in amino acids: CASSEAGGPSYEQYF. The CDR3 DNA sequence: TGTGCCAGCAGTGAAGCGGGGGGGCCTAGTTACGAGCAGTACTTC.